The source of this T cell receptor (beta chain) is a study of early T cells in non-severe SARS-CoV-2 infection. Overall study context: Investigators sequenced bulk RNA drawn from unsorted whole blood, and chains remained unpaired.

This clonotype was counted only a few times. Germline V lookup: CDR1 SGHTA, CDR2 FQGNSA. Trimming shortened V by 4 bases and J by 1 base, and 7 bases separated the two germline ends. This CDR3 spans 13 amino acids. As part of library construction, unique molecular identifiers were attached to individual cDNA molecules. TCRdb reanalysed the 5' RACE reads using MiXCR and keeps one entry per CDR3 protein. The sample has 30,000 to 35,000 distinct CDR3 sequences, 6.6% seen once. The TCR sequence derives from an adult who was a healthcare worker with PCR-confirmed SARS-CoV-2 infection or an uninfected control (not recorded which). Material: whole blood. The chain combines TRBV7-2 with TRBJ1-1, with no clear D. For the CDR3, the DNA is TGTGCCAGCAGCTCGCAGAGGAACACTGAAGCTTTCTTT. Protein product: CASSSQRNTEAFF.